This T cell receptor beta chain was recovered during a study of T cell responses to AZD1222 COVID-19 vaccine. Study-level results: Donors were largely white British and mainly female; clonal diversity was possibly underestimated. Once two AZD1222 doses were given, Spike-specific TCR breadth and depth went up. Just five or six AZD1222 recipients were seropositive at baseline. Nearly half of spike-specific TCRs reportedly target variant regions that are unmutated in the B.1.351 and B.1.1.7 variants.

Clones were read by immunoSEQ multiplex PCR, and TCRdb kept only the in-frame ones, dropping some. The sample contains about 190,000 clones, under 95% of which appear only once. From germline, CDR1 is LNHDA and CDR2 SQIVND (reference sequence). CDR3 length: 15 amino acids. The J segment lost 7 bases and the V segment lost 4 bases, leaving 10 bases of the junction unmatched. Of note for this clone: The antigen is not known.

The rearrangement joins TRBV19 to TRBJ2-1, with TRBD1 matching 7 bases. The material sequenced was peripheral blood, taken on day 0 of AZD1222 vaccination. The receptor was derived from an adult in good health. The CDR3 protein is CASSNRGVGKNEQFF. As DNA, the CDR3 is TGTGCCAGTAGTAACAGGGGAGTAGGCAAAAATGAGCAGTTCTTC.